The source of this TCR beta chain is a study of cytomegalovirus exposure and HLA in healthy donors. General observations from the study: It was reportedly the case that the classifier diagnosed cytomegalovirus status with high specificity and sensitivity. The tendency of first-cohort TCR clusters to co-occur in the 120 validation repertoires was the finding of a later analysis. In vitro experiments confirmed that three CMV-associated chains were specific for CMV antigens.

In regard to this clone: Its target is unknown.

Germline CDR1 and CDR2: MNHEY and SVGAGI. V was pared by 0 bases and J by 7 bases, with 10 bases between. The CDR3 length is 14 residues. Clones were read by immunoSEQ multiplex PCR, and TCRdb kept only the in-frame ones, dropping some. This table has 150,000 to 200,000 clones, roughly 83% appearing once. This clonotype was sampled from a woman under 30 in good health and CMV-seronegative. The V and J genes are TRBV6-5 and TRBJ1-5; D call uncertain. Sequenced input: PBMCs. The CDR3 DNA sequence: TGTGCCAGCAGTTACTCGAGTCAGGAACAGCCCCAGCATTTT. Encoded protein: CASSYSSQEQPQHF.